These 4 T cell receptor beta chains were sequenced from one sample in a study of cytomegalovirus exposure and HLA in healthy donors. Researchers ran the PCR with 60 Vbeta and 13 Jbeta primers. Produced via immunoSEQ multiplex PCR; TCRdb's table is partial and in-frame only. The table records approximately 160,000 clones, about 68% of them present only once. Sequencing was performed on PBMCs. Receptors originate from a man younger than 35 in good health and CMV-seronegative.

The chain recombines TRBV19 with TRBJ2-3; the match to TRBD1 covers 7 bases. Trimming took 5 bases from V and 1 from J; bases not matched to a gene: 9. Germline V gene sequence: CDR1 LNHDA, CDR2 SQIVND (reference sequence). The CDR3 length is 16 residues. The CDR3 spells CASSSLQGTGTDTQYF. The CDR3 DNA reads TGTGCCAGTAGTTCGTTACAGGGGACCGGCACAGATACGCAGTATTTT.

Only a few counts were recorded for this clone. The genes are TRBV5-1 and TRBJ2-1, with a weak D call TRBD2 (6 bases). Trimming left V 4 bases short and J 0 bases short, with 14 bases between. The CDR3 consists of 16 residues. Germline CDR1 and CDR2: SGHRS and YFSETQ. The CDR3 bases are TGCGCCAGCAGCACGGGACTCCCGAGCTCCTACAATGAGCAGTTCTTC. Translating it yields CASSTGLPSSYNEQFF.

Of note for this clone: The junction does not match germline at one end; this may be a read error. The rearrangement joins TRBV19 to TRBJ1-2, with 9 bases identical to TRBD1. The CDR3 has 15 residues. The germline gives CDR1 LNHDA, CDR2 SQIVND (reference sequence). CDR3 sequence reads: CASTVLSGTGYDYTF. CDR3 in DNA: TGTGCCAGTACCGTCCTTAGCGGGACAGGGTATGACTACACCTTC.

The chain links TRBV6-6 to TRBJ2-7; 12 nucleotides agree with TRBD2. The length of the CDR3 is 14 residues. Germline-derived CDR1 and CDR2 are MNHNY and SVGAGI (reference sequence). With 7 bases clipped from V and 3 bases from J, the junction kept 4 bases outside the gene matches. The CDR3 DNA reads as TGTGCCAGCAAAACTAGCGGGGGGAGCTACGAGCAGTACTTC. Translating gives CASKTSGGSYEQYF.